What follows are 23 T cell receptor beta chains derived from one specimen sequenced in a study of T cells after yellow fever vaccination. Each CDR3 protein gets one entry after TCRdb re-called the 5' RACE reads with MiXCR. Among almost 600,000 distinct CDR3 sequences, about 14% were seen once, and the ten largest hold 11% to 15%. The sequencing used PBMCs, collected on the day of the yellow fever booster vaccination. These receptors all stem from a man aged 25 to 45 who received the YFV17D yellow fever vaccine.

This clonotype was detected a few times. V is TRBV5-1 and J is TRBJ2-1; D is perhaps TRBD2 (5 bases). The V gene's germline CDR1 is SGHRS and CDR2 YFSETQ. V lost 2 bases, J lost 2 bases, and 11 bases lay in between. The CDR3 loop spans 15 amino acids. CDR3 sequence reads: CASSLSLAAYNEQFF. The CDR3 coding sequence is TGCGCCAGCAGCTTAAGTCTAGCAGCCTACAATGAGCAGTTCTTC. Combining the CDR3 with reference TRBV5-1 and TRBJ2-1 gives the whole variable domain KAGVTQTPRYLIKTRGQQVTLSCSPISGHRSVSWYQQTPGQGLQFLFEYFSETQRNKGNFPGRFSGRQFSNSRSEMNVSTLELGDSALYLCASSLSLAAYNEQFFGPGTRLTVL.

The chain is built from TRBV30 and TRBJ2-3; 8 positions agree with TRBD1. CDR1 is GTSNPN and CDR2 is SVGIG in the germline V gene (reference sequence). The CDR3 spans 14 residues. The V and J ends lost 3 bases and 6 bases, in that order; junction bases with no gene match: 8. CDR3 sequence (DNA): TGTGCCTGGAGGTCCAGGGGGCTAGGGGATACGCAGTATTTT. Translated: CAWRSRGLGDTQYF.

This clonotype has just a few counts. The chain uses TRBV18 and TRBJ1-1; no firm D call. Trimming took 0 bases from V and 8 from J, leaving 10 bases between them. The CDR3 covers 13 residues. Germline loops: CDR1 KGHSH, CDR2 LQKENI. The chain's CDR3 is CASSPPADSEAFF. The DNA for the CDR3 is TGTGCCAGCTCACCACCGGCAGATTCCGAAGCTTTCTTT.

The chain has TRBV5-6 and TRBJ2-5, with D uncertain. The CDR3 contains 14 residues. The germline CDR1 and CDR2 sequences are SGHDT and YYEEEE. V shed 2 bases and J shed 3 bases, with 11 bases lying between them. In nucleotides, the CDR3 is TGTGCCAGCAGCTTCCTTCACTCTAAAGAGACCCAGTACTTC. This sequence encodes CASSFLHSKETQYF.

The chain carries TRBV5-8 and TRBJ2-3, with D perhaps matching TRBD2 (6 bases). The germline gives CDR1 SGHTS, CDR2 YDEGEE. The CDR3 totals 15 residues. The V and J ends lost 2 bases and 6 bases respectively, with 16 bases between them. As DNA, the CDR3 is TGTGCCAGCAGCTTACGTTGGGGAGGCGCGGATACGCAGTATTTT. Translating it yields CASSLRWGGADTQYF. The whole variable domain, filled in from reference TRBV5-8 and TRBJ2-3, reads EAGVTQSPTHLIKTRGQQATLRCSPISGHTSVYWYQQALGLGLQFLLWYDEGEERNRGNFPPRFSGRQFPNYSSELNVNALELEDSALYLCASSLRWGGADTQYFGPGTRLTVL.

This clonotype has a count of ten or more. In nucleotides, the CDR3 is TGTGCCAGCACTCTATTATTAACCGGGGAGCTGTTTTTT. Translation: CASTLLLTGELFF. The V call is TRBV12-3 or TRBV12-4, the J call TRBJ2-2, with D uncertain. V gave up 7 bases and J gave up 5 bases, with 11 bases separating them. There are 13 residues in the CDR3.

This clonotype occurred many times. This rearrangement joins TRBV5-1 to TRBJ2-1; no clear D. The CDR3 is made up of 14 amino acids. The germline gives CDR1 SGHRS, CDR2 YFSETQ. V was trimmed by 2 bases and J by 4 bases, leaving 10 bases between them. The chain's CDR3 is CASSLAGNYNEQFF. The CDR3 bases are TGCGCCAGCAGCTTAGCCGGCAATTACAATGAGCAGTTCTTC.

The table lists this clonotype with many counts. The CDR3 reads CASSFGTYGYTF. The CDR3 DNA follows: TGTGCCAGCAGTTTTGGCACCTATGGCTACACCTTC. V is TRBV12-3 or TRBV12-4 and J is TRBJ1-2; D is unclear. This CDR3 is built from 12 residues. Trimming cost V 3 bases and J 4 bases, with 6 bases left between them.

In its sample, this clonotype was seen a few times. The chain is built from TRBV11-1 and TRBJ2-2; D might be TRBD2 (6 bases). Germline V lookup: CDR1 SGHAT, CDR2 FQDESV (reference sequence). V dropped 5 bases and J dropped 6 bases, with 16 bases sitting between them. This CDR3 has 15 residues. CDR3 coding DNA: TGTGCCAGCAGCCCCCACGGGGGATTGGCCGGGGAGCTGTTTTTT. Protein: CASSPHGGLAGELFF. The complete variable domain, with remaining parts taken from reference TRBV11-1 and TRBJ2-2, reads EAEVAQSPRYKITEKSQAVAFWCDPISGHATLYWYRQILGQGPELLVQFQDESVVDDSQLPKDRFSAERLKGVDSTLKIQPAELGDSAMYLCASSPHGGLAGELFFGEGSRLTVL.

The J gene is TRBJ2-7, the V gene TRBV4-3; no clear D gene. The germline V and J ends were trimmed by 1 base and 0 bases, with 7 bases remaining between them. Germline CDR1 reads LGHNA; CDR2 reads YSLEER. The CDR3 contains 14 residues. The CDR3 region is CASSQGRTSYEQYF. The DNA for the CDR3 is TGCGCCAGCAGCCAAGGTAGAACCTCCTACGAGCAGTACTTC.

This chain links TRBV27 with TRBJ2-1; the D gene is possibly TRBD2 (5 bases). This CDR3 has 15 amino acids. CDR1 is MNHEY, CDR2 SMNVEV, per germline (reference sequence). Trimming cost V 2 bases and J 7 bases, with 15 bases left between them. The CDR3 here is CASSLERTYRNEQFF. CDR3 nucleotides: TGTGCCAGCAGTTTAGAGCGGACCTATCGGAATGAGCAGTTCTTC.

This clonotype was detected ten times or more. The chain is built from TRBV28 and TRBJ2-7, with D uncertain. Germline values: CDR1 MDHEN, CDR2 SYDVKM. The CDR3 contains 13 residues. Trimming took 2 bases from V and 2 from J, leaving 7 bases between them. The CDR3 coding sequence is TGTGCCAGCAGTTTACAACAGCCCTACGAGCAGTACTTC. Translated, it gives CASSLQQPYEQYF.

The chain combines TRBV13 with TRBJ2-5; no definite D call. Trimming removed 4 bases at V and 4 bases at J, with 16 bases between. This CDR3 is 15 amino acids long. In germline, CDR1 is PRHDT, CDR2 FYEKMQ (reference sequence). CDR3 sequence: CASSSYGPMGETQYF. CDR3 DNA sequence: TGTGCCAGCAGCTCCTACGGACCGATGGGAGAGACCCAGTACTTC. The full variable domain, in which reference TRBV13 and TRBJ2-5 provide the parts outside the CDR3, is AAGVIQSPRHLIKEKRETATLKCYPIPRHDTVYWYQQGPGQDPQFLISFYEKMQSDKGSIPDRFSAQQFSDYHSELNMSSLELGDSALYFCASSSYGPMGETQYFGPGTRLLVL.

This clonotype appeared a few times. V usage is TRBV7-2 and J usage is TRBJ2-2; the D gene is possibly TRBD1 (5 bases). Trimming removed 8 bases at V and 0 bases at J, with 7 bases between. This CDR3 has 13 residues. The germline V gene has CDR1 SGHTA and CDR2 FQGNSA. CDR3 region: CASYRTNTGELFF. As DNA, the CDR3 is TGTGCCAGCTACAGGACGAACACCGGGGAGCTGTTTTTT.

J is TRBJ1-2 and V is TRBV9, with D hard to call. The CDR3 has 12 residues. Germline values: CDR1 SGDLS, CDR2 YYNGEE. Deletions cut 3 bases from V and 2 bases from J, with 5 bases between. CDR3 residues: CASSALNYGYTF. Written as DNA, the CDR3 is TGTGCCAGCAGCGCGTTAAACTATGGCTACACCTTC.

In its sample, this clonotype was seen a few times. The CDR3 DNA is TGTGCCACCAGCCGTCGCGGGGGGACCGGGGAGCTGTTTTTT. This codes for CATSRRGGTGELFF. The V gene is TRBV15, the J gene TRBJ2-2; 8 bases fit TRBD2. The germline V gene encodes CDR1 LNHNV and CDR2 YYDKDF (reference sequence). The length of the CDR3 is 14 residues. J lost 5 bases, V lost 5 bases, and 4 bases had no gene match.

The chain uses TRBV12-3 or TRBV12-4 and TRBJ1-4, with 7 nucleotides matching TRBD1. CDR3 length: 14 amino acids. V was clipped by 6 bases and J by 4 bases; unmatched bases: 5. The DNA of the CDR3 is TGTGCCAGCAGCTTTTGGGACAGTAATGAAAAACTGTTTTTT. It specifies CASSFWDSNEKLFF.

The chain combines TRBV18 with TRBJ2-1, with 8 bases identical to TRBD2. V was clipped by 2 bases and J by 9 bases; unmatched bases: 3. Germline CDR1 is KGHSH and CDR2 is LQKENI. CDR3 size: 13 residues. In DNA form, the CDR3 reads TGTGCCAGCTCACCAGTACTAGCGGCTGAGCAGTTCTTC. It is translated as CASSPVLAAEQFF.

This clonotype was detected a few times. The CDR3 DNA reads as TGTGCTAGTGGCGTAGAGGTTCAGGGTGAGCAGTTCTTC. Translating gives CASGVEVQGEQFF. This rearrangement joins TRBV12-5 to TRBJ2-1, with D possibly matching TRBD1 (5 bases). There are 13 residues in the CDR3. With 6 bases removed from V and 9 bases from J, the gap between germline ends came to 15 bases. From germline, CDR1 is LGHNT and CDR2 FRNRAP.

This clonotype was found a few times. The genes are TRBV6-5 and TRBJ2-1; maybe TRBD2 (5 bases). Germline lookup yields CDR1 MNHEY and CDR2 SVGAGI. The CDR3 has 17 amino acids. V lost 1 base, J lost 5 bases, and 18 bases lay in between. CDR3 sequence (DNA): TGTGCCAGCAGTTACTTGTCTAGCCGAACCTTCAACAATGAGCAGTTCTTC. The encoded protein is CASSYLSSRTFNNEQFF.

This clonotype has more than one count but fewer than ten. The gene calls are TRBV5-1 and TRBJ2-1, with 9 nucleotides matching TRBD2. In germline, CDR1 is SGHRS, CDR2 YFSETQ. The J segment lost 8 bases and the V segment lost 3 bases, leaving 9 bases of the junction unmatched. The CDR3 runs to 15 residues. The CDR3 region is CASSSTSGQGDEQFF. The CDR3 DNA follows: TGCGCCAGCAGCTCGACTAGCGGTCAAGGAGATGAGCAGTTCTTC.

The chain joins TRBV7-2 to TRBJ2-1, with D unresolved. Germline V lookup: CDR1 SGHTA, CDR2 FQGNSA. Trimming stripped 1 base from V and 7 bases from J, with 17 bases between. This CDR3 contains 16 residues. CDR3 nucleotide sequence: TGTGCCAGCAGCTTAGAGTCGTATGCAGTCCTGAATGAGCAGTTCTTC. This gives the protein CASSLESYAVLNEQFF.

V gene TRBV6-2 or TRBV6-3 combines with J gene TRBJ2-1, with D tentatively TRBD1 (6 bases). Trimming removed 8 bases at V and 4 bases at J, with 15 bases between. Germline-derived CDR1 and CDR2 are MNHEY and SVGEGT. The CDR3 runs 14 residues. The CDR3 DNA follows: TGTGCCAGCGGGGGCCAGGTGGTTTACAATGAGCAGTTCTTC. This encodes CASGGQVVYNEQFF.